The rows below give T cell receptor beta chains drawn from one sample of a study of a mutant IDH1 vaccine in newly diagnosed glioma. The table came from immunoSEQ multiplex PCR; TCRdb's copy has only in-frame clones and leaves some out. Of about 98,000 clones in the sample, approximately 90% were seen once. Material: PBMCs, obtained from a glioma patient treated with radiotherapy, temozolomide or both. All receptors come from a woman aged 50 to 60 with glioma. Each CDR3 is given with its conserved first and last residue. Each record gives: CDR3 protein, CDR3 DNA, V gene, D gene, CDR3 length, J gene, clone size. D genes are given only for firm matches. Clone size is shown for a subset of rows, as once, few, many or a class of expanded clone.

CASSPTSTGTQYF | TGCGCCAGCAGCCCAACTAGCACAGGGACCCAGTACTTC | TRBV5-1 | NA | 13 | TRBJ2-5 | once
CASSTGLGANVLTF | TGCGCCAGCAGTACAGGGTTAGGGGCCAACGTCCTGACTTTC | TRBV10-2 | NA | 14 | TRBJ2-6 | NA
CASISGDSLNTEAFF | TGTGCCAGCATCAGCGGGGACAGCCTGAACACTGAAGCTTTCTTT | TRBV28 | TRBD1 | 15 | TRBJ1-1 | NA
CASGGPRNEKLFF | TGTGCCAGCGGAGGACCACGTAATGAAAAACTGTTTTTT | TRBV25-1 | NA | 13 | TRBJ1-4 | NA
CASSPGDSYGGYTF | TGTGCCAGCAGTCCCGGGGACAGTTATGGTGGCTACACCTTC | TRBV25-1 | TRBD1 | 14 | TRBJ1-2 | NA
CASSYSPPNEQFF | TGTGCCAGCAGTTACTCCCCGCCCAATGAGCAGTTCTTC | TRBV6-5 | NA | 13 | TRBJ2-1 | NA
CASSLVDGRSGELFF | TGCGCCAGCAGCTTGGTGGACGGGAGGAGCGGGGAGCTGTTTTTT | TRBV5-1 | TRBD2 | 15 | TRBJ2-2 | NA
CASGPGTDTQYF | TGCGCCAGCGGACCAGGGACAGATACGCAGTATTTT | TRBV10-2 | NA | 12 | TRBJ2-3 | NA
CASSLAGGTFNEKLFF | TGTGCCAGCAGCTTAGCAGGAGGGACCTTTAATGAAAAACTGTTTTTT | TRBV7-8 | NA | 16 | TRBJ1-4 | NA
CASRGTADTGNTIYF | TGTGCCAGCAGAGGGACAGCAGATACTGGAAACACCATATATTTT | TRBV6-1 | TRBD1 | 15 | TRBJ1-3 | few
CASSSMTSGRAFRETQYF | TGTGCCAGCAGCTCCATGACTAGCGGGAGGGCCTTCAGAGAGACCCAGTACTTC | TRBV9 | TRBD2 | 18 | TRBJ2-5 | NA
CAWHRGHTEAFF | TGTGCCTGGCACCGGGGGCACACTGAAGCTTTCTTT | TRBV30 | NA | 12 | TRBJ1-1 | NA
CAISEGKPNYGYTF | TGTGCCATCAGTGAGGGTAAGCCTAACTATGGCTACACCTTC | TRBV10-3 | NA | 14 | TRBJ1-2 | once
CASSQVGPPGANVLTF | TGCGCCAGCAGCCAAGTAGGGCCGCCTGGGGCCAACGTCCTGACTTTC | TRBV4-1 | NA | 16 | TRBJ2-6 | NA
CASSLGDSSYEQYF | TGTGCCAGCAGCTTAGGGGACAGTTCCTACGAGCAGTACTTC | TRBV7-6 | TRBD1 | 14 | TRBJ2-7 | NA
CASSLGGQGYEQYF | TGTGCCAGCAGCTTGGGGGGACAGGGTTACGAGCAGTACTTC | TRBV7-9 | TRBD1 | 14 | TRBJ2-7 | once
CAWSLLPGNYGYTF | TGTGCCTGGAGTCTGCTACCCGGCAACTATGGCTACACCTTC | TRBV30 | NA | 14 | TRBJ1-2 | NA
CASSPATSSYEQYF | TGTGCCAGCTCGCCCGCGACTAGCTCCTACGAGCAGTACTTC | TRBV18 | NA | 14 | TRBJ2-7 | NA
CASNTGLAYTGELFF | TGTGCCAGCAACACGGGACTAGCATACACCGGGGAGCTGTTTTTT | TRBV11-2 | TRBD2 | 15 | TRBJ2-2 | once
CASSVETSGPTYNEQFF | TGTGCCAGCAGCGTTGAGACTAGCGGCCCAACCTACAATGAGCAGTTCTTC | TRBV2 | TRBD2 | 17 | TRBJ2-1 | NA
CASSSSTGFNSPLHF | TGTGCCAGCAGCTCTTCGACAGGGTTTAATTCACCCCTCCACTTT | TRBV28 | TRBD1 | 15 | TRBJ1-6 | NA
CASSELPASGSTDTQYF | TGTGCCAGCAGTGAATTACCGGCTAGCGGAAGCACAGATACGCAGTATTTT | TRBV6-1 | TRBD2 | 17 | TRBJ2-3 | NA
CAWSEQGYEQYF | TGTGCCTGGAGTGAACAGGGTTACGAGCAGTACTTC | TRBV30 | NA | 12 | TRBJ2-7 | NA
CASSLTRTHPATNEKLFF | TGTGCCAGCAGCTTAACTCGGACTCACCCAGCAACTAATGAAAAACTGTTTTTT | TRBV7-9 | NA | 18 | TRBJ1-4 | once
CASSRGAQDYGYTF | TGTGCCAGTAGCAGGGGGGCGCAGGACTATGGCTACACCTTC | TRBV19 | TRBD1 | 14 | TRBJ1-2 | NA
CASRTRWAGGRINEQFF | TGTGCCAGCAGAACAAGATGGGCGGGAGGCAGGATTAATGAGCAGTTCTTC | TRBV14 | TRBD2 | 17 | TRBJ2-1 | once
CASSAKDRAYGYTF | TGCGCCAGCAGCGCGAAGGACAGGGCTTATGGCTACACCTTC | TRBV5-1 | TRBD1 | 14 | TRBJ1-2 | few
CASSPPSRIRVTQYF | TGTGCCAGCAGTCCCCCCTCCCGGATCAGGGTTACGCAGTATTTT | TRBV27 | NA | 15 | TRBJ2-3 | NA
CSVFSAAYEQYF | TGCAGCGTCTTTTCAGCCGCCTACGAGCAGTACTTC | TRBV29-1 | NA | 12 | TRBJ2-7 | NA
CASSVARGEQFF | TGTGCCAGCAGCGTAGCCAGGGGTGAGCAGTTCTTC | TRBV9 | NA | 12 | TRBJ2-1 | NA